The present TCR beta chain was sequenced within a study of metastatic and nonmetastatic thyroid tumors. Across the whole study: Repertoire comparison spanned blood and tumor or nodule tissue of malignant and benign thyroid patients.

V was cut by 3 bases and J by 3 bases, with 11 bases left in between. There are 14 residues in the CDR3. Germline CDR1 reads KGHSH; CDR2 reads LQKENI. Overall study results and limits: As reported, TCR beta diversity in blood and tumor was significantly higher in malignant thyroid tumors than in benign nodules.

A remark on this clone: The antigen is unknown.

Each patient went into thyroid surgery without having received any treatment. Original analysis: What underpinned the distant-metastasis classifier for papillary thyroid cancer was the set of CDR3 differences across clinicopathological groups. TCRdb re-analyzed the PCR reads through MiXCR. None of the V and J calls come from the authors' own analysis; TCRdb made them. The table has around 37,000 clones, about 24% seen once; the top ten hold about 15%. This receptor was obtained from a female donor with papillary thyroid cancer or a benign thyroid nodule (not recorded which). Some clones in this sample may be carry-over from other donors' samples. The sequenced material came from tumor tissue. The chain is built from TRBV18 and TRBJ1-1; D uncertain. In nucleotides, the CDR3 is TGTGCCAGCTCACCGCCAGGTCGGTACACTGAAGCTTTCTTT. Encoded protein: CASSPPGRYTEAFF.